The entry that follows covers one T cell receptor (beta chain) sequence. Its antigen is undetermined. TCRdb's table, derived via immunoSEQ multiplex PCR, lists solely in-frame clones and lacks some. The repertoire holds some 1,400,000 clones, more than 95% seen once, with about 1% in the top ten. The data belong to a study of shared clonotypes between healthy human individuals. Study as a whole: Each donor had three CD4 naive, three CD4 memory, two CD8 naive and one CD8 memory plate. Study conclusions and caveats: Large sequencing depth failed to make sorted-subset sequencing complete, rarefaction showed. It was the non-shared clonotypes that had lower generation probabilities than clonotypes shared by all four donors.

Specimen: naive CD4+ T cells sorted from blood. The subset was: CD45RA+ positively selected. This clonotype originated in a man younger than 45 in good health.

The CDR3 protein is CASSPRWANSYEQYF. CDR3 DNA: TGTGCCAGCAGCCCCCGATGGGCGAACTCCTACGAGCAGTACTTC. The V call is TRBV14, the J call TRBJ2-7; D remains unclear. Germline-derived CDR1 and CDR2 are SGHDN and FVKESK. V shed 4 bases and J shed 0 bases, with 13 bases lying between them. The CDR3 consists of 15 residues. The variable domain in full, with the rest retrieved from reference TRBV14 and TRBJ2-7, is EAGVTQFPSHSVIEKGQTVTLRCDPISGHDNLYWYRRVMGKEIKFLLHFVKESKQDESGMPNNRFLAERTGGTYSTLKVQPAELEDSGVYFCASSPRWANSYEQYFGPGTRLTVT.